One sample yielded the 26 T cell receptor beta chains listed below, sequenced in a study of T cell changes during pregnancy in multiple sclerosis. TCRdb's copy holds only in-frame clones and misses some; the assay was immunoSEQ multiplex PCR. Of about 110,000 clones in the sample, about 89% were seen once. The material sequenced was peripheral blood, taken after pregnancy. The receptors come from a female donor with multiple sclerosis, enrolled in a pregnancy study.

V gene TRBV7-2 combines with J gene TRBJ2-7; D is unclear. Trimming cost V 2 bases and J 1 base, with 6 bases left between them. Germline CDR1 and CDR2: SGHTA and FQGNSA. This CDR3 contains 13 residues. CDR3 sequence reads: CASSLTDSYEQYF. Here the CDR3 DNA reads TGTGCCAGCAGCTTAACAGATTCCTACGAGCAGTACTTC.

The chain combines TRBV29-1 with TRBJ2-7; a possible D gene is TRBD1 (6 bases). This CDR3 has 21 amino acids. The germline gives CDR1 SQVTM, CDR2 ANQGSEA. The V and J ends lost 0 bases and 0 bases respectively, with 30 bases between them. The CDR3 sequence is CSVEDLQGPGVGGRSSYEQYF. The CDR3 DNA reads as TGCAGCGTTGAAGATCTTCAAGGGCCAGGGGTGGGTGGCCGAAGCTCCTACGAGCAGTACTTC.

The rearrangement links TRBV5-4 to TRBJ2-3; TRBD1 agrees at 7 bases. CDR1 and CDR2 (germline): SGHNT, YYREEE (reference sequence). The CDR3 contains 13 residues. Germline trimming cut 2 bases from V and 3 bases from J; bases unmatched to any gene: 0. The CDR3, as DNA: TGTGCCAGCAGCTTCAGGGGGACAGATACGCAGTATTTT. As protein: CASSFRGTDTQYF.

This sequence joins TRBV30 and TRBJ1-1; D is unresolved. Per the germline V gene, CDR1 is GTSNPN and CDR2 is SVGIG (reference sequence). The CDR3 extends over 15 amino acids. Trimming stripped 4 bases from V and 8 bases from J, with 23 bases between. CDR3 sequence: CAWMGRERRRGEAFF. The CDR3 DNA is TGTGCCTGGATGGGGAGGGAAAGAAGAAGAGGGGAAGCTTTCTTT.

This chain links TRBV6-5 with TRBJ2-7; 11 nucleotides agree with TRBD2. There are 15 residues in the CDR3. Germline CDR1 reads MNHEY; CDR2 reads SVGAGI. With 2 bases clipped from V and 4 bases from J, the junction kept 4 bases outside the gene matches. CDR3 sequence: CASSYPGTSGYEQYF. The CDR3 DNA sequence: TGTGCCAGCAGTTACCCCGGGACTAGCGGTTACGAGCAGTACTTC.

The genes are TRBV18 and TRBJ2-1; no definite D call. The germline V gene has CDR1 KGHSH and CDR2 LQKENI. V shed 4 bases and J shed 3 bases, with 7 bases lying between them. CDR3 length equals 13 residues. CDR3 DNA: TGTGCCAGCTCACAGACTGGCTACAATGAGCAGTTCTTC. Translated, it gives CASSQTGYNEQFF. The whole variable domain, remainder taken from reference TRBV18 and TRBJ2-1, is NAGVMQNPRHLVRRRGQEARLRCSPMKGHSHVYWYRQLPEEGLKFMVYLQKENIIDESGMPKERFSAEFPKEGPSILRIQQVVRGDSAAYFCASSQTGYNEQFFGPGTRLTVL.

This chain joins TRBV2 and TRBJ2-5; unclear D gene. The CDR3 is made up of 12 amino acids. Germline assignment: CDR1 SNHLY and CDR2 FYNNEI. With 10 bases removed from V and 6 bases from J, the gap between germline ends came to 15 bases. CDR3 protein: CATLHRSQTQYF. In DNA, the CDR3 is TGTGCCACCCTCCATCGGTCGCAGACCCAGTACTTC.

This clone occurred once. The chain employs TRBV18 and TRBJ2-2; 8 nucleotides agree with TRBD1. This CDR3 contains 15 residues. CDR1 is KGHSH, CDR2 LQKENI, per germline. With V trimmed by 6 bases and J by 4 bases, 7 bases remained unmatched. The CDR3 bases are TGTGCCAGCTCGCCCGGGACAGGCACCACCGGGGAGCTGTTTTTT. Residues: CASSPGTGTTGELFF.

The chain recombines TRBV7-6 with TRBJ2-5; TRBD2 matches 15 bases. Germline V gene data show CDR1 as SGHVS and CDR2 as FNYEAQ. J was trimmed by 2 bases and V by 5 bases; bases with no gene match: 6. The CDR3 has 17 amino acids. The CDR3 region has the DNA TGTGCCAGCAGCCTCGGACTAGCGGGGGGGTTTCAAGAGACCCAGTACTTC. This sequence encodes CASSLGLAGGFQETQYF.

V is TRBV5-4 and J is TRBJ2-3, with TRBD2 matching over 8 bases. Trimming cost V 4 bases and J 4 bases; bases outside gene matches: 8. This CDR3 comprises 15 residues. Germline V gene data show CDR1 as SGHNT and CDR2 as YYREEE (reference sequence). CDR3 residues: CASSQDRGGPDTQYF. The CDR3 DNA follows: TGTGCCAGCAGCCAAGATCGGGGGGGCCCAGATACGCAGTATTTT.

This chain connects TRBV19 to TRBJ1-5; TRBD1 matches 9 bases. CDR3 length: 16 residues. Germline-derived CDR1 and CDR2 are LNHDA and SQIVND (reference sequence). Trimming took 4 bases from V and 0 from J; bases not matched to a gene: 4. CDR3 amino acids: CASSTPGQGSNQPQHF. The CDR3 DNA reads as TGTGCCAGTAGTACTCCGGGACAGGGTAGCAATCAGCCCCAGCATTTT.

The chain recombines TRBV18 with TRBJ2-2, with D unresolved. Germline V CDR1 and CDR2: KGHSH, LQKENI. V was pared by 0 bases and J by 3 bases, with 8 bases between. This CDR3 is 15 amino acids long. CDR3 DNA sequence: TGTGCCAGCTCACCACCGCGGCGGTACACCGGGGAGCTGTTTTTT. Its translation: CASSPPRRYTGELFF.

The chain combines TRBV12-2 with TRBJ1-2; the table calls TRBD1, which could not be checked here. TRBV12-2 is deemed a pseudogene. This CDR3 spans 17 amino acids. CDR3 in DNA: TGTGCAAGTCGCTTAGCGTTTCACGGCAGGGTGGGCTATGGCTACACCTTC. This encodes CASRLAFHGRVGYGYTF.

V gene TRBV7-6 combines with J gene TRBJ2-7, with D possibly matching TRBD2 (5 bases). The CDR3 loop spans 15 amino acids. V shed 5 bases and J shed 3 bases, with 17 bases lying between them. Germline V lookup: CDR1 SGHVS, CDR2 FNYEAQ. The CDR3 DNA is TGTGCCAGCAGCCTTAGGACTGGCGGTGACTACGAGCAGTACTTC. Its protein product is CASSLRTGGDYEQYF.

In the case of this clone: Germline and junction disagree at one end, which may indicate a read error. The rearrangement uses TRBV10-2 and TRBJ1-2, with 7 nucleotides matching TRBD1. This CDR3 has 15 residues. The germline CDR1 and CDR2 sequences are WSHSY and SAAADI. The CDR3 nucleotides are TGCGCCAGCAGTGGAAGGAGCCAGGGGGGCGGCAAGAAGGCCTTC. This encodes CASSGRSQGGGKKAF.

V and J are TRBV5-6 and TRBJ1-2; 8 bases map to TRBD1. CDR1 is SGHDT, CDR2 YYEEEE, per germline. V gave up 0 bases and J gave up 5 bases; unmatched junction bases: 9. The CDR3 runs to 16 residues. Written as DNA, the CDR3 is TGTGCCAGCAGCTTGGGGACGACAGGGGCCCCTTATGGCTACACCTTC. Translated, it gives CASSLGTTGAPYGYTF. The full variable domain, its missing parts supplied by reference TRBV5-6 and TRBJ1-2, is DAGVTQSPTHLIKTRGQQVTLRCSPKSGHDTVSWYQQALGQGPQFIFQYYEEEERQRGNFPDRFSGHQFPNYSSELNVNALLLGDSALYLCASSLGTTGAPYGYTFGSGTRLTVV.

In DNA form, the CDR3 reads TGTGCCAGCAGTTACTCTAGCGGGGGGGCCTCCTACGAGCAGTACTTC. Encoded protein: CASSYSSGGASYEQYF. The chain uses TRBV6-5 and TRBJ2-7; the match to TRBD2 covers 11 bases. The J segment lost 0 bases and the V segment lost 0 bases, leaving 1 base of the junction unmatched. Germline V gene data show CDR1 as MNHEY and CDR2 as SVGAGI. This CDR3 spans 16 amino acids.

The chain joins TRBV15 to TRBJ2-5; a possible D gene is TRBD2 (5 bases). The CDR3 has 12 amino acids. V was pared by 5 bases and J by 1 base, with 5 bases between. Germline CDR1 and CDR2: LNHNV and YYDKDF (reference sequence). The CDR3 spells CATSGSQETQYF. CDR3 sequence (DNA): TGTGCCACCAGCGGGAGCCAAGAGACCCAGTACTTC.

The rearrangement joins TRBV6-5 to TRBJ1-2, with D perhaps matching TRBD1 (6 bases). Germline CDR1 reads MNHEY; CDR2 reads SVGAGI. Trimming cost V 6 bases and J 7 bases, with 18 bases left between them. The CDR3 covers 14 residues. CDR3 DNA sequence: TGTGCCAGCAGACCTCCGGGACAAATAGGTGGCTACACCTTC. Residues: CASRPPGQIGGYTF.

The CDR3 region is CASSLDTGGGYEQYF. CDR3 coding DNA: TGCGCCAGCAGCTTGGATACAGGGGGCGGCTACGAGCAGTACTTC. The chain couples TRBV5-1 to TRBJ2-7; TRBD1 matches at 9 bases. The germline gives CDR1 SGHRS, CDR2 YFSETQ. The CDR3 totals 15 residues. V trimming: 0 bases; J trimming: 3 bases; junction bases outside the gene matches: 4.

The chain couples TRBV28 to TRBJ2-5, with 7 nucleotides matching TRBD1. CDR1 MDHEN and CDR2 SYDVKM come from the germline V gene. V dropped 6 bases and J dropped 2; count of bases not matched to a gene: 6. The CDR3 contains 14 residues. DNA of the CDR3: TGTGCCAGCAGCCAACCGGGACAGCAAGAGACCCAGTACTTC. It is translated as CASSQPGQQETQYF.

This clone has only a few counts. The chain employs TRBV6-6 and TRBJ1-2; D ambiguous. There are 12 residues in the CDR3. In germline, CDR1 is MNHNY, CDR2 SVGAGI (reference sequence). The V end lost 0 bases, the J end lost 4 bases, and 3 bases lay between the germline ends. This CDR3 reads CASSYSSYGYTF. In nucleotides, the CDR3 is TGTGCCAGCAGTTACTCGAGCTATGGCTACACCTTC.

CDR3 protein: CASIGSYSYNEQFF. The CDR3, as DNA: TGTGCCAGCATCGGTTCGTATTCCTACAATGAGCAGTTCTTC. The chain employs TRBV6-1 and TRBJ2-1; D is ambiguous. The CDR3 loop spans 14 amino acids. The V end was cut by 7 bases, the J end by 1 base, with 11 bases between. CDR1 MNHNS and CDR2 SASEGT come from the germline V gene.

This chain's CDR3 is CASRDNYRDNEQFF. DNA of the CDR3: TGTGCCAGCAGAGACAACTACAGGGACAATGAGCAGTTCTTC. The rearrangement joins TRBV6-4 to TRBJ2-1, with D possibly being TRBD1 (6 bases). The CDR3 loop spans 14 amino acids. V lost 6 bases and J 5 bases, leaving 14 bases between the germline ends. CDR1 is MRHNA and CDR2 is SNTAGT in the germline V gene.

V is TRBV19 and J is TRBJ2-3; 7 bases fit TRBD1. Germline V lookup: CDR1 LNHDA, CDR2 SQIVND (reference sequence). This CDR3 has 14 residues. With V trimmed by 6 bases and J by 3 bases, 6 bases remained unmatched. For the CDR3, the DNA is TGTGCCAGTAGGCCAACAGGGGAAACAGATACGCAGTATTTT. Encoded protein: CASRPTGETDTQYF.

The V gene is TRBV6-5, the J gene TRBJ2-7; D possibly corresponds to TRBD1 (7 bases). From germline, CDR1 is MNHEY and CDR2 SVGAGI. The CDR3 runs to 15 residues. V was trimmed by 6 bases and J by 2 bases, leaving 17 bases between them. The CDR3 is CASSSGGTATYEQYF. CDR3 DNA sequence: TGTGCCAGCAGCTCCGGCGGGACAGCCACCTACGAGCAGTACTTC.